The rows below give T cell receptor beta chains drawn from one sample of a study of T cell responses to AZD1222 COVID-19 vaccine. Profiling relied on immunoSEQ multiplex PCR, and the TCRdb table lists in-frame clones only, not all of them. In the table there are 100,000 to 120,000 clones, around 90% of which are singletons. The source was peripheral blood, collected on day 0 of AZD1222 vaccination. The receptors originated from an adult in good health. Each CDR3 is given with its conserved first and last residue. The order of the fields is J gene, D gene, clone size, V gene, CDR3 DNA, CDR3 protein. The D gene is left open where the match is weak. Size is stated for part of the rows, as once, few or many counts, or as a class when the clone is expanded.

>TRBJ1-5|.|.|TRBV19
TGTGCCAGTAGTGCCCCCTTTGGGGGCAATCAGCCCCAGCATTTT
CASSAPFGGNQPQHF
>TRBJ2-1|.|.|TRBV18
TGTGCCAGCTCAGCCACAGGTTTATCTGAGCAGTTCTTC
CASSATGLSEQFF
>TRBJ1-2|TRBD1|once|TRBV3-1/TRBV3-2
TGTGCCAGCAGCCAGTTCTCCGGGACAGGGGGCCGCGGCTACACCTTC
CASSQFSGTGGRGYTF
>TRBJ1-3|TRBD1|.|TRBV11-2
TGTGCCAGCAGCTACCGTGGGACAGTTTCATCCGGAAACACCATATATTTT
CASSYRGTVSSGNTIYF
>TRBJ1-3|.|.|TRBV7-2
TGTGCCAGCAGCCCGGGCCACCAAATTGGGGGAAACACCATATATTTT
CASSPGHQIGGNTIYF
>TRBJ1-1|.|.|TRBV10-2
TGCGCCAGCAGTGAGACTTTGGGGCGAGGGATGAACACTGAAGCTTTCTTT
CASSETLGRGMNTEAFF
>TRBJ1-5|TRBD1|.|TRBV7-2
TGTGCCAGCAGCTTAGCCTACGACAGGGTCGGGTCGGAACAGCCCCAGCATTTT
CASSLAYDRVGSEQPQHF
>TRBJ1-4|.|.|TRBV11-2
TGTGCCAGTGGCAAGGGTTCAGCTAATGAAAAACTGTTTTTT
CASGKGSANEKLFF
>TRBJ1-1|.|.|TRBV11-2
TGTGCCAGCAGCTTACGACCTGGCAGGGGTACTGAAGCTTTCTTT
CASSLRPGRGTEAFF
>TRBJ2-3|.|.|TRBV19
TGTGCCAGTAGTACGGGACTCTCGATCGCAGATACGCAGTATTTT
CASSTGLSIADTQYF
>TRBJ2-3|TRBD2|.|TRBV5-1
TGCGCCAGCGGCTTAGCGGGAGACAGCACAGATACGCAGTATTTT
CASGLAGDSTDTQYF
>TRBJ1-5|.|.|TRBV11-2
TGTGCCAGCAGCCTCCGCGGACAGAACAATCAGCCCCAGCATTTT
CASSLRGQNNQPQHF
>TRBJ2-1|.|once|TRBV5-4
TGTGCCAGCAGCGTGGACACTCTAAGGGGCAATGAGCAGTTCTTC
CASSVDTLRGNEQFF
>TRBJ1-1|.|.|TRBV10-3
TGTGCCATCAGTGAGTCGCAGTTAAAGGACACTGAAGCTTTCTTT
CAISESQLKDTEAFF
>TRBJ1-1|.|.|TRBV5-4
TGTGCCAGCAGCTTGTTGGGGGACGGCCGTGAAGCTTTCTTT
CASSLLGDGREAFF
>TRBJ2-6|.|.|TRBV29-1
TGCAGCGTTGCTGACTTCAACTCTGGGGCCAACGTCCTGACTTTC
CSVADFNSGANVLTF
>TRBJ2-1|TRBD2|.|TRBV28
TGTGCCAGCACTGGGACTAGCGGGTGGGACAATGAGCAGTTCTTC
CASTGTSGWDNEQFF
>TRBJ1-1|.|.|TRBV5-5
TGTGCCAGTTCCAAAGTGAACACTGAAGCTTTCTTT
CASSKVNTEAFF
>TRBJ2-2|.|.|TRBV5-4
TGTGCCAGCAGACTACAGGGAAACACCGGGGAGCTGTTTTTT
CASRLQGNTGELFF
>TRBJ1-3|.|.|TRBV5-5
TGTGCCAGCAATGGTGTATCGACCCCGGACACCATATATTTT
CASNGVSTPDTIYF